These T cell receptor beta chains were read from a single sample in a study of graft-versus-host responses after intestinal transplantation. Assay used: immunoSEQ multiplex PCR; TCRdb lists only in-frame clones, some missing. The profile shows 90,000 to 100,000 clones, about 84% of them singletons. The sample in question was PBMCs, obtained 255 days after intestinal transplant. The receptors shown here come from a human patient who received an intestinal transplant, so some T cells may come from the graft donor. The CDR3 runs from the conserved cysteine through the conserved F or W. A D gene is named only where the DNA matches it firmly. Clone size is given for some rows only: seen once, a few or many times, or a class if the clone is expanded.

TRBJ2-3,-,TRBV21-1,-,TGTGCCAGCAGCAAAGTCGCGTTCAGCACAGATACGCAGTATTTT,CASSKVAFSTDTQYF
TRBJ1-5,-,TRBV16,-,TGTGCCAGCAGCCAATCGGGGGGGGGAAGCAATCAGCCCCAGCATTTT,CASSQSGGGSNQPQHF
TRBJ1-1,-,TRBV6-1,-,TGTGCCAGCAGTGTAAGGGTGGGTAACACTGAAGCTTTCTTT,CASSVRVGNTEAFF
TRBJ1-2,-,TRBV19,-,TGTGCCAGTAGTATCCAGGGGTTATGGTATGGCTACACCTTC,CASSIQGLWYGYTF
TRBJ2-2,-,TRBV25-1,-,TGTGCCAGCAGTGAGGTCACCGGGGAGCTGTTTTTT,CASSEVTGELFF
TRBJ1-2,-,TRBV4-2,-,TGTGCCAGCAGCCAAGATCGGCCAGTTAACTATGGCTACACCTTC,CASSQDRPVNYGYTF
TRBJ1-5,once,TRBV7-9,-,TGTGCCAGCAGCTCCACGTCGGAGGGCAATCAGCCCCAGCATTTT,CASSSTSEGNQPQHF
TRBJ2-7,few,TRBV6-6,TRBD1,TGTGCCAGCAGGTCGGGACAGGGCTCCTACGAGCAGTACTTC,CASRSGQGSYEQYF
TRBJ2-5,-,TRBV5-6,TRBD1,TGTGCCAGCAGCTTGGAGGGGGCGACCCAGTACTTC,CASSLEGATQYF
TRBJ1-4,-,TRBV4-2,-,TGTGCCTCATCTCACGGCAGGGCGAATGAAAAACTGTTTTTT,CASSHGRANEKLFF
TRBJ2-5,-,TRBV28,TRBD1,TGTGCCAGCAGTACGAGGGGACAGTTTTCGGAGACCCAGTACTTC,CASSTRGQFSETQYF
TRBJ1-4,-,TRBV9,TRBD1,TGTGCCAGCAGCAAACAGGGGGGTGAAAAACTGTTTTTT,CASSKQGGEKLFF
TRBJ2-1,-,TRBV11-3,TRBD2,TGTGCCAGCAGCTCGGGGGGTTCTTACAATGAGCAGTTCTTC,CASSSGGSYNEQFF
TRBJ2-6,-,TRBV5-4,-,TGTGCCAGCAGCCTGACGTCCTCTGGGGCCAACGTCCTGACTTTC,CASSLTSSGANVLTF
TRBJ1-5,-,TRBV15,TRBD1,TGTGCCACCAGCGGAGGCGACATAATTCAGGGGGCTCATCAGCCCCAGCATTTT,CATSGGDIIQGAHQPQHF
TRBJ1-5,-,TRBV28,TRBD1,TGTGCCAGCAGTTTCGACAGGGCTCCCACCTACCTCGATCAGCCCCAGCATTTT,CASSFDRAPTYLDQPQHF
TRBJ1-3,-,TRBV10-3,-,TGTGCCATCAAAGGACCTGGCGCGGGAAACACCATATATTTT,CAIKGPGAGNTIYF
TRBJ1-1,-,TRBV6-1,-,TGTGCCAGCAGTTGGCACATAAGAACTGAAGCTTTCTTT,CASSWHIRTEAFF
TRBJ2-1,-,TRBV6-4,TRBD2,TGTGCCAGCAGCCCCGTGGGGACTAGCGGGTACAATGAGCAGTTCTTC,CASSPVGTSGYNEQFF
TRBJ2-1,few,TRBV6-5,-,TGTGCCAGCAGGTATATGGGGCTAAACTACAATGAGCAGTTCTTC,CASRYMGLNYNEQFF
TRBJ2-3,-,TRBV28,TRBD2,TGTGCCAGCAGTCAGCCGGGACTAGGGGCAGATACGCAGTATTTT,CASSQPGLGADTQYF
TRBJ1-2,-,TRBV14,-,TGTGCCAGCAGCCAAGATGGCTACACCTTC,CASSQDGYTF
TRBJ2-1,once,TRBV5-1,TRBD1,TGCGCCAGCAGCTTGGGGGGACAGGCGAGGGATGAGCAGTTCTTC,CASSLGGQARDEQFF
TRBJ2-2,-,TRBV2,-,TGTGCCAGCAGTGGACTAGAAAACACCGGGGAGCTGTTTTTT,CASSGLENTGELFF
TRBJ2-1,-,TRBV11-2,TRBD2,TGTGCCAGCAGCCCACTAGCGGGAGACAAGAATGAGCAGTTCTTC,CASSPLAGDKNEQFF
TRBJ1-3,-,TRBV10-3,-,TGTGCCATGGGTGGAAACACCATATATTTT,CAMGGNTIYF
TRBJ2-3,-,TRBV4-1,TRBD2,TGCGCCAGCAGCCAAGTACAGCGGGGGGACACAGATACGCAGTATTTT,CASSQVQRGDTDTQYF
TRBJ1-2,-,TRBV28,-,TGTGCCAGCAGTCCTGACCGTACTAATGGCTACACCTTC,CASSPDRTNGYTF
TRBJ2-7,-,TRBV7-2,TRBD2,TGTGCCAGCAGTTTAACTAGCGGGGGATCCTACGAGCAGTACTTC,CASSLTSGGSYEQYF
TRBJ2-1,-,TRBV6-5,-,TGTGCCAGCAGTTACGGGCAGGTGGTCGGCAATGAGCAGTTCTTC,CASSYGQVVGNEQFF
TRBJ2-1,-,TRBV9,TRBD1,TGTGCCAGCAGCGTATGGGACAGACCCTACAATGAGCAGTTCTTC,CASSVWDRPYNEQFF
TRBJ1-1,-,TRBV2,-,TGTGCCAGCAGTGGCAGAGCTTACATGAACACTGAAGCTTTCTTT,CASSGRAYMNTEAFF
TRBJ1-5,-,TRBV19,-,TGTGCCAGTAGCCCAAACAGGGATCAGCCCCAGCATTTT,CASSPNRDQPQHF
TRBJ2-1,-,TRBV6-1,TRBD2,TGTGCCAGCAGGGCCAGCGGGAGGGCCGAGAATGAGCAGTTCTTC,CASRASGRAENEQFF
TRBJ2-5,-,TRBV27,-,TGTGCCAGCAGCAGATCAGGGGGGGGAGGCGAGACCCAGTACTTC,CASSRSGGGGETQYF
TRBJ1-6,-,TRBV7-6,-,TGTGCCAGCAGCTTAGGGGGATTAAACTTTAAGACACCCCTCCACTTT,CASSLGGLNFKTPLHF
TRBJ1-2,-,TRBV9,TRBD1,TGTGCCAGCAGCGTAGGAAAGTGGACAGGCGCCTCTGGCTACACCTTC,CASSVGKWTGASGYTF
TRBJ1-2,-,TRBV28,TRBD1,TGTGCCAGCAGTTTATTGTCACAGGGGTACGGCGGCTACACCTTC,CASSLLSQGYGGYTF
TRBJ2-7,-,TRBV28,-,TGTGCCAGCAGTTTAGGGTTCTACGAGCAGTACTTC,CASSLGFYEQYF
TRBJ2-6,-,TRBV7-6,-,TGTGCCAGCAGCCTCTACTCTGGGGCCAACGTCCTGACTTTC,CASSLYSGANVLTF
TRBJ1-1,-,TRBV4-1,-,TGCGCCAGCAGCCTCAACGGCGTCACTGAAGCTTTCTTT,CASSLNGVTEAFF
TRBJ1-5,-,TRBV10-2,TRBD1,TGCGCCAGCAGCGACAGGGGGAATCAGCCCCAGCATTTT,CASSDRGNQPQHF
TRBJ2-7,few,TRBV28,-,TGTGCCAGCAGGCCAGGAGGGGGCTCCTACGAGCAGTACTTC,CASRPGGGSYEQYF
TRBJ2-7,-,TRBV27,-,TGTGCCAGCAGTTATCACAGGCGCTACGAGCAGTACTTC,CASSYHRRYEQYF
TRBJ2-1,once,TRBV7-6,TRBD2,TGTGCCAGCAGCTTAGTCCCTGCCCCAACTAGCGGGAGGGCCCCCTACAATGAGCAGTTCTTC,CASSLVPAPTSGRAPYNEQFF
TRBJ1-1,-,TRBV5-1,-,TGCGCCAGCAGCTTGGGAGACAGGATCCGAACTGAAGCTTTCTTT,CASSLGDRIRTEAFF
TRBJ2-3,-,TRBV6-1,-,TGTGCCAGCAGTGAGGGGCGGGACACAGATACGCAGTATTTT,CASSEGRDTDTQYF
TRBJ1-5,-,TRBV9,TRBD1,TGTGCCAGCAGCCCCCCGGACCGGGACAGCTTAGATAGCAATCAGCCCCAGCATTTT,CASSPPDRDSLDSNQPQHF
TRBJ2-2,-,TRBV7-2,-,TGTGCCAGCAGCCCTTTTCTGGGGATAAACACCGGGGAGCTGTTTTTT,CASSPFLGINTGELFF
TRBJ1-2,-,TRBV5-1,TRBD1,TGCGCCAGCAGCGACCATACAGGGGGATCCGATGGCTACACCTTC,CASSDHTGGSDGYTF
TRBJ2-7,-,TRBV28,TRBD1,TGTGCCAGCAGTGAAACGGGACAGGGAGGGAAATACTTC,CASSETGQGGKYF
TRBJ2-2,-,TRBV5-1,-,TGCGCCAGCAGCTTCTGGGCCTTTTCTCAGAACACCGGGGAGCTGTTTTTT,CASSFWAFSQNTGELFF
TRBJ1-1,-,TRBV6-1,-,TGTGCCAGCCCAGGCTCGGGAATGATGAACACTGAAGCTTTCTTT,CASPGSGMMNTEAFF
TRBJ1-5,once,TRBV15,-,TGTGCCACCAGCAAGGGGGGGGATAGCAATCAGCCCCAGCATTTT,CATSKGGDSNQPQHF
TRBJ2-5,once,TRBV7-8,-,TGTGCCAGCAGCTTAGGACTAGATCAAGAGACCCAGTACTTC,CASSLGLDQETQYF
TRBJ1-5,-,TRBV19,-,TGTGCCAGTAGTATGGTAGGGGACAATCAGCCCCAGCATTTT,CASSMVGDNQPQHF
TRBJ2-3,few,TRBV6-4,-,TGTGCCAGCAGTCCTTCGGCAGGCGGAGCAGATACGCAGTATTTT,CASSPSAGGADTQYF
TRBJ2-3,-,TRBV7-6,-,TGTGCCAGCAGCTTAGCAAGTTGGAGGATTAGCACAGATACGCAGTATTTT,CASSLASWRISTDTQYF
TRBJ2-7,few,TRBV7-9,-,TGTGCCAGCAGCTTAGGAGGTGGGCAGTACTTC,CASSLGGGQYF
TRBJ2-7,-,TRBV5-6,-,TGTGCCAGCAGCTTTTCCCGGGCTGAGCAGTACTTC,CASSFSRAEQYF